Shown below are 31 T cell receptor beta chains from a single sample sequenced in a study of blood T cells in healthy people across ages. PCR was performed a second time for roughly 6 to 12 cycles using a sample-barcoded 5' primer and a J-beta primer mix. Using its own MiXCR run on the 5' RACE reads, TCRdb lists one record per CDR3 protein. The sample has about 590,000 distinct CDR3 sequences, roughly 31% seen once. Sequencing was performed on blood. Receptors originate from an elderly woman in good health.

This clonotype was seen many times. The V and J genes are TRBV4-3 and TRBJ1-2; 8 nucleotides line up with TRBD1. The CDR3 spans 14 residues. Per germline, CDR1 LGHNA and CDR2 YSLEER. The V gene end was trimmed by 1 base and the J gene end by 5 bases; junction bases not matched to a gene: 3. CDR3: CASSQVGTGYGYTF. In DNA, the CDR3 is TGCGCCAGCAGCCAAGTAGGGACAGGTTATGGCTACACCTTC.

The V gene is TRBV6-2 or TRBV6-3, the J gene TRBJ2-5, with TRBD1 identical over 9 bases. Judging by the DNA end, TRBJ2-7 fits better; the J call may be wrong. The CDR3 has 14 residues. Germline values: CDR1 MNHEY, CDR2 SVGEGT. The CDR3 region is CASSDRDREYEQYF. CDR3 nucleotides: TGTGCCAGCAGTGACCGGGACAGGGAATACGAGCAGTACTTC.

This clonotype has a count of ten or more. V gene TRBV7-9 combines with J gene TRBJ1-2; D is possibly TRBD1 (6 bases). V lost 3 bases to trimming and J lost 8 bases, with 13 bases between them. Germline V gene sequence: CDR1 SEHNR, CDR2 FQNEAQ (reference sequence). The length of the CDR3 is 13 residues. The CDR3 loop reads CASSFTDRHGYTF. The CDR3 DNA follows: TGTGCCAGCAGCTTTACCGACAGGCACGGCTACACCTTC.

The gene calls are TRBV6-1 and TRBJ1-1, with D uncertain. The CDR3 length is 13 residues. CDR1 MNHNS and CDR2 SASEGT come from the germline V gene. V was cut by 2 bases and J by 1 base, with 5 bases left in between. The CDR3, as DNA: TGTGCCAGCAGTGAACCTCAGAACACTGAAGCTTTCTTT. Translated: CASSEPQNTEAFF.

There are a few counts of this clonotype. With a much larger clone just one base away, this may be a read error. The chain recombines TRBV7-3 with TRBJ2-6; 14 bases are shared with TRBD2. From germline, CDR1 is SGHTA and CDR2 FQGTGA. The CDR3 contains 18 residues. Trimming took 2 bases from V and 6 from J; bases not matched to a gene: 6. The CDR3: CASSLGLAGGAEANVLTF. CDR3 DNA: TGTGCCAGCAGCTTAGGACTAGCGGGGGGTGCTGAGGCCAACGTCCTGACTTTC.

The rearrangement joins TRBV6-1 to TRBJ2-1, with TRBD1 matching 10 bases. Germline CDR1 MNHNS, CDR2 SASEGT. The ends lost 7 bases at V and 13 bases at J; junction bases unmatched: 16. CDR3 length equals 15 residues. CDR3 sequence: CASISRDRGLQTQFF. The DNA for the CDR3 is TGTGCCAGCATAAGTCGAGACAGGGGGCTTCAGACCCAGTTCTTC.

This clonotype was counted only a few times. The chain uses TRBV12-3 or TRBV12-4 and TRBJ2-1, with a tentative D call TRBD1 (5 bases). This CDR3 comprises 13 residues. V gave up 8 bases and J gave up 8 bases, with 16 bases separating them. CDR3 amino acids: CASYWGPSHEQFF. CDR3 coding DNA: TGTGCCAGCTACTGGGGCCCCTCCCATGAGCAGTTCTTC.

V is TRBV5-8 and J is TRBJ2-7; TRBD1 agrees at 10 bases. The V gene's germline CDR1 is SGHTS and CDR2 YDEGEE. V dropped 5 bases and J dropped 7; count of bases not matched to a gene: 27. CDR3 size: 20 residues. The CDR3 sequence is CASSYPVGQGSTYSYNEQYF. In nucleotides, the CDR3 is TGTGCCAGCAGTTATCCCGTGGGACAGGGGAGCACGTACTCCTACAATGAGCAGTACTTC.

The CDR3 sequence: CSVDGPDREGLNEQFF. In DNA, the CDR3 is TGCAGCGTTGATGGGCCGGACAGGGAAGGGCTGAATGAGCAGTTCTTC. This chain links TRBV29-1 with TRBJ2-1, with 8 bases lining up with TRBD1. The germline CDR1 and CDR2 sequences are SQVTM and ANQGSEA. V shed 3 bases, J shed 7 bases, and the junction held 14 bases outside the gene matches. This CDR3 contains 16 residues.

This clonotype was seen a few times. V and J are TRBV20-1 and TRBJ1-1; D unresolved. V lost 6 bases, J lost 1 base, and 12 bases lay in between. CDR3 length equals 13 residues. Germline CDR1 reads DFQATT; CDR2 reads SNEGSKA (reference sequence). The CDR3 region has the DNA TGCAGTGCAAATTTACAGCCGAACACTGAAGCTTTCTTT. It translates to CSANLQPNTEAFF.

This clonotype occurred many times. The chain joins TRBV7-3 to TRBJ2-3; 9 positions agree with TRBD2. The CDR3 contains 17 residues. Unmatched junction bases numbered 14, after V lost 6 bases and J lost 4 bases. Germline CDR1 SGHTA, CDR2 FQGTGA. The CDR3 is CASSPGRRGGTPDTQYF. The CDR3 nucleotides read TGTGCCAGCAGTCCCGGTCGGCGGGGGGGAACCCCAGATACGCAGTATTTT. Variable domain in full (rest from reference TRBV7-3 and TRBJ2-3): GAGVSQTPSNKVTEKGKYVELRCDPISGHTALYWYRQSLGQGPEFLIYFQGTGAADDSGLPNDRFFAVRPEGSVSTLKIQRTERGDSAVYLCASSPGRRGGTPDTQYFGPGTRLTVL.

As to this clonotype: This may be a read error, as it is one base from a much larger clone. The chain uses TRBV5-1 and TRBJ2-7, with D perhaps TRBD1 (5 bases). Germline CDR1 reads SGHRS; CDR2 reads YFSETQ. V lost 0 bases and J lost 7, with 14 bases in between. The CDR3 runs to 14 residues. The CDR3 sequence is CASSLGQPNNEQYF. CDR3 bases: TGCGCCAGCAGCTTGGGACAGCCGAACAATGAGCAGTACTTC.

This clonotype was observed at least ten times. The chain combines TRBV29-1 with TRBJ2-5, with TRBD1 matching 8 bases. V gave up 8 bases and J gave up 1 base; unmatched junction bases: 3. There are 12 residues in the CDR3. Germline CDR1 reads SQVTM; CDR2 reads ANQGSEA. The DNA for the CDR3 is TGCAGCTCCAGGGGGCGCCAAGAGACCCAGTACTTC. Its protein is CSSRGRQETQYF.

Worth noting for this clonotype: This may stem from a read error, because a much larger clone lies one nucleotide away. The CDR3 DNA reads as TGCAGTGCGCGTACGGGACAGGCCCATGCCTACGAGCAGTACTTC. Residues: CSARTGQAHAYEQYF. This chain uses TRBV20-1 with TRBJ2-4, with TRBD1 matching over 8 bases. The J call may be faulty, since TRBJ2-7 better matches the DNA end. The CDR3 totals 15 residues. Germline lookup yields CDR1 DFQATT and CDR2 SNEGSKA (reference sequence).

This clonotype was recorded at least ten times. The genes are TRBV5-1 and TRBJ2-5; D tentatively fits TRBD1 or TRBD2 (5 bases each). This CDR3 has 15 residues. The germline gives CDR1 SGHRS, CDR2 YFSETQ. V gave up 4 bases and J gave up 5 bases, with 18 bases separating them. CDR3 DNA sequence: TGCGCCAGCAGCCGCCAGAGGGGTGGAGTGGAGACCCAGTACTTC. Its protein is CASSRQRGGVETQYF. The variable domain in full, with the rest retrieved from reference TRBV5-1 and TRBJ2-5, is KAGVTQTPRYLIKTRGQQVTLSCSPISGHRSVSWYQQTPGQGLQFLFEYFSETQRNKGNFPGRFSGRQFSNSRSEMNVSTLELGDSALYLCASSRQRGGVETQYFGPGTRLLVL.

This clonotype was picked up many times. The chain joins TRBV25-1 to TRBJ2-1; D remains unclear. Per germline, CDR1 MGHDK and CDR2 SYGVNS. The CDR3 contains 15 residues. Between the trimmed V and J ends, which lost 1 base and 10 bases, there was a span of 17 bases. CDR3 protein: CASSESVGPTGEQFF. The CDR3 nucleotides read TGTGCCAGCAGTGAATCTGTGGGCCCCACCGGGGAGCAGTTCTTC.

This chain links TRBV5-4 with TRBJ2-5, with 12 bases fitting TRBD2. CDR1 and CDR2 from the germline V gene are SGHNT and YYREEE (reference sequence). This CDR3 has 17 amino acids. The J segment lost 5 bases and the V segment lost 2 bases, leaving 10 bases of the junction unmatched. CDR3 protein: CASSFDGTSGLGETQYF. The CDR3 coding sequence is TGTGCCAGCAGCTTTGACGGGACTAGCGGGCTTGGGGAGACCCAGTACTTC. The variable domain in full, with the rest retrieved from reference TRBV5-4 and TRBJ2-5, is ETGVTQSPTHLIKTRGQQVTLRCSSQSGHNTVSWYQQALGQGPQFIFQYYREEENGRGNFPPRFSGLQFPNYSSELNVNALELDDSALYLCASSFDGTSGLGETQYFGPGTRLLVL.

CDR3 protein: CASSLASGGQRCYGYTF. DNA of the CDR3: TGTGCCAGCAGCTTGGCTTCTGGGGGACAGAGATGCTATGGCTACACCTTC. The chain has TRBV5-4 and TRBJ1-2, with 7 bases that match TRBD1. This CDR3 is 17 amino acids long. The V gene end was trimmed by 0 bases and the J gene end by 4 bases; junction bases not matched to a gene: 12. Germline CDR1 is SGHNT and CDR2 is YYREEE (reference sequence). The full variable domain, rest sourced from reference TRBV5-4 and TRBJ1-2, is ETGVTQSPTHLIKTRGQQVTLRCSSQSGHNTVSWYQQALGQGPQFIFQYYREEENGRGNFPPRFSGLQFPNYSSELNVNALELDDSALYLCASSLASGGQRCYGYTFGSGTRLTVV.

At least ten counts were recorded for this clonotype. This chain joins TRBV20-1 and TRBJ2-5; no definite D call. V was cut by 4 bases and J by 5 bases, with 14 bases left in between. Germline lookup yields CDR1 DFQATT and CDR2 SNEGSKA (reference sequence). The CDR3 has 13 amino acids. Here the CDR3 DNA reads TGCAGTGCTACCACAGCCCGGGCGGAGACCCAGTACTTC. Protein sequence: CSATTARAETQYF.

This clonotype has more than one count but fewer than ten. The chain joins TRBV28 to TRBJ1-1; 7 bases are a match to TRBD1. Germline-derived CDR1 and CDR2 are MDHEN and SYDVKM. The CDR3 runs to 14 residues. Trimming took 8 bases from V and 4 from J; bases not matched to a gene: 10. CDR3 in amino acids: CASSQYRGGTEAFF. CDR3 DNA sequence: TGTGCCAGCTCCCAGTACAGGGGAGGCACTGAAGCTTTCTTT.

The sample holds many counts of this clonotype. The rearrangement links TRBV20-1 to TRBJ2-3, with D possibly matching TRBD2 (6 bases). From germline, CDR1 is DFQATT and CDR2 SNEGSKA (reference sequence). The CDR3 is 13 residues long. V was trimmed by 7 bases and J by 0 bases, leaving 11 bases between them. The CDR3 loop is CSGMRDSTDTQYF. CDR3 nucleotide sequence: TGCAGTGGGATGCGGGACAGCACAGATACGCAGTATTTT.

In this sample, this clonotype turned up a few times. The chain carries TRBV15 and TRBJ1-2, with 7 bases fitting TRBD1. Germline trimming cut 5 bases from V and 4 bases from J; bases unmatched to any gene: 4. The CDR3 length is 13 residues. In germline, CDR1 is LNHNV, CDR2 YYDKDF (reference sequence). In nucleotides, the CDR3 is TGTGCCACCAGCCAGACAGGGTTCTATGGCTACACCTTC. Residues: CATSQTGFYGYTF.

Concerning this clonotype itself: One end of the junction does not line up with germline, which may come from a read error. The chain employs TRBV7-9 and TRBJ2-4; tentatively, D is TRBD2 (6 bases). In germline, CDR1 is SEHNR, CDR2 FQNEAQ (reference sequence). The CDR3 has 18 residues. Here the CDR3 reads CASSSDGTPPLAKNIQYF. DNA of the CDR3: TGCGCCAGCAGCTCAGACGGGACTCCACCACTAGCCAAAAACATTCAGTACTTC.

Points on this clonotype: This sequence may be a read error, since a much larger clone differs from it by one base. The CDR3: CASSLRGAYYEQFF. The DNA for the CDR3 is TGTGCCAGCAGCTTAAGGGGGGCCTACTACGAGCAGTTCTTC. The V gene is TRBV7-3, the J gene TRBJ2-1; D is perhaps TRBD1 or TRBD2 (6 bases each). With 1 base removed from V and 10 bases from J, the gap between germline ends came to 14 bases. The CDR3 length is 14 residues. Germline V gene sequence: CDR1 SGHTA, CDR2 FQGTGA.

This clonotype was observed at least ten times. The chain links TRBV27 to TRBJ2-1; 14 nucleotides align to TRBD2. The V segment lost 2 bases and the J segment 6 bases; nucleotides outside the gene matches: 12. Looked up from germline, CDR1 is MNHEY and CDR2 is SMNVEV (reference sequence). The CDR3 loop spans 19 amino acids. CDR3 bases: TGTGCCAGCAGTTTAGAGGGACTAGCGGGGGAGCGCCACATCAATGAGCAGTTCTTC. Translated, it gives CASSLEGLAGERHINEQFF.

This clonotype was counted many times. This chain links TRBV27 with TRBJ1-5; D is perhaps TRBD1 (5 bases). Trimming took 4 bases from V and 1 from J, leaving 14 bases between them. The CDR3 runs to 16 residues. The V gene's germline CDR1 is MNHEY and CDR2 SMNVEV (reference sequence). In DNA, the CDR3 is TGTGCCAGCAGTTCCGAGGGGAGTTACAGCAATCAGCCCCAGCATTTT. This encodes CASSSEGSYSNQPQHF.

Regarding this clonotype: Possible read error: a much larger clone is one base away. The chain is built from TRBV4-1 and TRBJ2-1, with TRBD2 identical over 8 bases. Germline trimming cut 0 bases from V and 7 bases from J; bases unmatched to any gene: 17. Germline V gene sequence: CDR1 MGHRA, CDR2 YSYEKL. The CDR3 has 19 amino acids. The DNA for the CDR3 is TGCGCCAGCAGCCAAGATGTGGGCTCTGGGCGGGGGGCCGGGAATGAGCAGTTCTTC. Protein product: CASSQDVGSGRGAGNEQFF.

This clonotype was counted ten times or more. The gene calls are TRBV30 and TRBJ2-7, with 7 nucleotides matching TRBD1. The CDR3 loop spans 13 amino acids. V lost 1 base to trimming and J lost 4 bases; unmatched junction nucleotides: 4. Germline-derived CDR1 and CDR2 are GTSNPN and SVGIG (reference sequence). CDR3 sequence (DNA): TGTGCCTGGAGTGAGACAGGGCTATACGAGCAGTACTTC. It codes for CAWSETGLYEQYF. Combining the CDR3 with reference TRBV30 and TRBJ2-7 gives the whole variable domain SQTIHQWPATLVQPVGSPLSLECTVEGTSNPNLYWYRQAAGRGLQLLFYSVGIGQISSEVPQNLSASRPQDRQFILSSKKLLLSDSGFYLCAWSETGLYEQYFGPGTRLTVT.

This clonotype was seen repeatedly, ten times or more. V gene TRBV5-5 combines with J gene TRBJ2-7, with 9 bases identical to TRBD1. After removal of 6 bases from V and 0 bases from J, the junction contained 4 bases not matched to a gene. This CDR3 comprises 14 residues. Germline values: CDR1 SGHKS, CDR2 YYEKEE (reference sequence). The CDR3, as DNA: TGTGCCAGCATCAGGACAGGGGCCTCCTACGAGCAGTACTTC. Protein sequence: CASIRTGASYEQYF. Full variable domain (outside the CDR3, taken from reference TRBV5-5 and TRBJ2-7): DAGVTQSPTHLIKTRGQQVTLRCSPISGHKSVSWYQQVLGQGPQFIFQYYEKEERGRGNFPDRFSARQFPNYSSELNVNALLLGDSALYLCASIRTGASYEQYFGPGTRLTVT.

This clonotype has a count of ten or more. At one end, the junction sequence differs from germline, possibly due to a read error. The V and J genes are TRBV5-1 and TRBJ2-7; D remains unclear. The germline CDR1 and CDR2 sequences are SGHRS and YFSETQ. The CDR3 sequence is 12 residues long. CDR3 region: CASSLWSYEQYF. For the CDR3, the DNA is TGTGCCAGCAGCTTGTGGTCCTACGAGCAGTACTTC.

CDR3 region: CASSSLGYAEAFF. For the CDR3, the DNA is TGTGCCAGCTCAAGTTTGGGTTACGCTGAAGCTTTCTTT. The rearrangement links TRBV18 to TRBJ1-1; D remains ambiguous. This CDR3 has 13 amino acids. Trimming took 5 bases from V and 6 from J, leaving 13 bases between them. In germline, CDR1 is KGHSH, CDR2 LQKENI.